The entry that follows covers one TCR beta chain sequence. The sample is drawn from a study of blood T cell repertoires in COVID-19. Measured with immunoSEQ multiplex PCR; TCRdb has only the in-frame clones, and not every one. The sample has tens of thousands of clones; around 87% are singletons. V gave up 4 bases and J gave up 2 bases; unmatched junction bases: 6. Germline CDR1 reads KGHSH; CDR2 reads LQKENI. The length of the CDR3 is 15 residues. Followed over time, Seattle patients had been enrolled while infection was active. The sequenced material came from peripheral blood. The chain carries TRBV18 and TRBJ2-7, with 9 bases aligning to TRBD1. This TCR derives from a woman aged 60-75 years with COVID-19, enrolled during active disease. DNA of the CDR3: TGTGCCAGCTCACGATCGGGACAGGGCACCTACGAGCAGTACTTC. It specifies CASSRSGQGTYEQYF.